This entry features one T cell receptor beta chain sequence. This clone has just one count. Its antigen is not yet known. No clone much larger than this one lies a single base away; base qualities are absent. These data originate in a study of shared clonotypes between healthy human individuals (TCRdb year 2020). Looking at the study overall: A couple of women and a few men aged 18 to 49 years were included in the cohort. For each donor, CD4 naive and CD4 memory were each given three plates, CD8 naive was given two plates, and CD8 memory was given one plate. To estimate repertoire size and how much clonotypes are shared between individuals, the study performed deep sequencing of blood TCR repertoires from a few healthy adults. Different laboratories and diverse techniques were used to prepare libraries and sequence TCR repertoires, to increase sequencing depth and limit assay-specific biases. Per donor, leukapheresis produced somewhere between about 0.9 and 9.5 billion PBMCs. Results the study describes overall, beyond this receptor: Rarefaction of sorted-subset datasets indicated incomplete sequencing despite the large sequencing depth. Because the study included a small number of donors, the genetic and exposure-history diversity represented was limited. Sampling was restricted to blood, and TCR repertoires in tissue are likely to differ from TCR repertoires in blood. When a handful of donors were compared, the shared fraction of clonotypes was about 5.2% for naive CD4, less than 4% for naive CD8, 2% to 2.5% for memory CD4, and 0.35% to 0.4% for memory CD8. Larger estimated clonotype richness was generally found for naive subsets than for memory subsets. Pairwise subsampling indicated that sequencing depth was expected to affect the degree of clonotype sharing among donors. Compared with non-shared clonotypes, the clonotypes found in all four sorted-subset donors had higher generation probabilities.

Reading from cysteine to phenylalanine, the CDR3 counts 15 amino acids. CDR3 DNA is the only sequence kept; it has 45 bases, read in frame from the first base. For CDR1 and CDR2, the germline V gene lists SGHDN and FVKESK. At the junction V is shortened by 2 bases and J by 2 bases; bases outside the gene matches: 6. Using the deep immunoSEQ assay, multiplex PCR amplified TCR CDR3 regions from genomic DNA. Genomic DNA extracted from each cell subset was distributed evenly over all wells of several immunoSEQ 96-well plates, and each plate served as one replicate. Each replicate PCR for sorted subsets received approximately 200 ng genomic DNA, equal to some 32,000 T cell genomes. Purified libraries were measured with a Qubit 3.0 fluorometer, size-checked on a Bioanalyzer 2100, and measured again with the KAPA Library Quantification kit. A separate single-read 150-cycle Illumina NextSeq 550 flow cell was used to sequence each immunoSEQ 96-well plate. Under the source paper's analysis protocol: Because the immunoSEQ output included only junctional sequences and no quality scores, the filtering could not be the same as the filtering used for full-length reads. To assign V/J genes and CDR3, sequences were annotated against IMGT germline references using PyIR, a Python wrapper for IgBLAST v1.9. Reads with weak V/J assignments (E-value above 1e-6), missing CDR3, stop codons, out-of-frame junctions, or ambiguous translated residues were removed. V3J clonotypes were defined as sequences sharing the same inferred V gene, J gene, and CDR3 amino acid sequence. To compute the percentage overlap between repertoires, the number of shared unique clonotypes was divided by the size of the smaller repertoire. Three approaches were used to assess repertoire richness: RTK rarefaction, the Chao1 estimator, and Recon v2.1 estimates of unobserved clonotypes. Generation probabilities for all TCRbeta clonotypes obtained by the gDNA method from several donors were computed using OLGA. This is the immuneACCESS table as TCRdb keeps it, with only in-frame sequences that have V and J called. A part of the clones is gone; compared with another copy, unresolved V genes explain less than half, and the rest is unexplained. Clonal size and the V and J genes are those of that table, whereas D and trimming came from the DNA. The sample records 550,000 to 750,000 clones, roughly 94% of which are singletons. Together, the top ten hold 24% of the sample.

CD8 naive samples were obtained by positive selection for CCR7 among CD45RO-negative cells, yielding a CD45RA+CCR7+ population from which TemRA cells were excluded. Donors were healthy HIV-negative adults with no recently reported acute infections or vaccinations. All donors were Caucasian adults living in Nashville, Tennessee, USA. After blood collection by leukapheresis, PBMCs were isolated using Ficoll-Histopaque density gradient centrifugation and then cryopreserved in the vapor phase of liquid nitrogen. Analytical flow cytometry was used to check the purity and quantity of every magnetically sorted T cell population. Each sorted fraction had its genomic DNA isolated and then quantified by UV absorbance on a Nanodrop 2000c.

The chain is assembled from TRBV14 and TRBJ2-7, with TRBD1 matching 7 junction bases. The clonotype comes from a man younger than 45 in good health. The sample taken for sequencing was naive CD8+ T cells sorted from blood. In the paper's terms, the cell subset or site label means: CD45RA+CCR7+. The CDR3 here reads CASSQNRDRTYEQYF. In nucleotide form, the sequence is TGTGCCAGCAGCCAAAACCGGGACAGAACCTACGAGCAGTACTTC.